These T cell receptor beta chains were read from a single sample in a study of blood T cell repertoires in COVID-19. Assay used: immunoSEQ multiplex PCR; TCRdb lists only in-frame clones, some missing. The table records 200,000 to 250,000 clones, approximately 90% of them present only once. Material for sequencing was PBMCs or T cells enriched from blood (not recorded which). The source is a woman aged 30 to 39 with acute COVID-19. Each CDR3 is given with its conserved first and last residue. The order of the fields is V gene, D gene, J gene, CDR3 length, clone size, CDR3 protein, CDR3 DNA. The D gene is left open where the match is weak. Some rows have no size entry. The others give once, few or many, or a class for an expanded clone.

V gene: TRBV18
D gene: NA
J gene: TRBJ2-7
CDR3 length: 17
clone size: once
CDR3 protein: CASSPLGQGSPTYEQYF
CDR3 DNA: TGTGCCAGCTCACCACTAGGGCAGGGCAGCCCTACCTACGAGCAGTACTTC

V gene: TRBV6-5
D gene: TRBD1
J gene: TRBJ2-2
CDR3 length: 15
clone size: NA
CDR3 protein: CASSPGQGAAGELFF
CDR3 DNA: TGTGCCAGCAGCCCGGGACAGGGGGCAGCCGGGGAGCTGTTTTTT

V gene: TRBV10-2
D gene: NA
J gene: TRBJ1-2
CDR3 length: 13
clone size: NA
CDR3 protein: CASRTVSSRGYTF
CDR3 DNA: TGCGCCAGCAGGACAGTATCGTCTCGTGGCTACACCTTC

V gene: TRBV19
D gene: NA
J gene: TRBJ1-2
CDR3 length: 13
clone size: few
CDR3 protein: CASSIEADYGYTF
CDR3 DNA: TGTGCCAGTAGTATAGAGGCAGACTATGGCTACACCTTC

V gene: TRBV2
D gene: TRBD1
J gene: TRBJ1-5
CDR3 length: 17
clone size: NA
CDR3 protein: CASAWDRESLGNQPQHF
CDR3 DNA: TGTGCCAGCGCTTGGGACAGGGAATCACTCGGCAATCAGCCCCAGCATTTT

V gene: TRBV11-1
D gene: TRBD1
J gene: TRBJ2-5
CDR3 length: 15
clone size: few
CDR3 protein: CASSLGGTGLETQYF
CDR3 DNA: TGTGCCAGCAGCTTAGGGGGGACAGGGCTAGAGACCCAGTACTTC

V gene: TRBV18
D gene: TRBD1
J gene: TRBJ2-7
CDR3 length: 15
clone size: NA
CDR3 protein: CASSPPGDSKYEQYF
CDR3 DNA: TGTGCCAGCTCACCACCGGGGGACAGTAAATACGAGCAGTACTTC

V gene: TRBV19
D gene: NA
J gene: TRBJ2-4
CDR3 length: 11
clone size: NA
CDR3 protein: CASNSQNIQYF
CDR3 DNA: TGTGCCAGTAACAGCCAAAACATTCAGTACTTC

V gene: TRBV29-1
D gene: TRBD1
J gene: TRBJ1-5
CDR3 length: 16
clone size: NA
CDR3 protein: CSVSFTGTGSNQPQHF
CDR3 DNA: TGCAGCGTTTCATTCACCGGGACAGGGAGCAATCAGCCCCAGCATTTT

V gene: TRBV7-9
D gene: NA
J gene: TRBJ1-2
CDR3 length: 15
clone size: once
CDR3 protein: CASSLLGDLNYGYTF
CDR3 DNA: TGTGCCAGCAGCTTATTGGGCGACCTAAACTATGGCTACACCTTC

V gene: TRBV15
D gene: NA
J gene: TRBJ2-3
CDR3 length: 12
clone size: NA
CDR3 protein: CATRQGTDTQYF
CDR3 DNA: TGTGCCACCAGACAAGGCACAGATACGCAGTATTTT

V gene: TRBV6-4
D gene: NA
J gene: TRBJ2-1
CDR3 length: 14
clone size: NA
CDR3 protein: CASSEKGFYNEQFF
CDR3 DNA: TGTGCCAGCAGTGAAAAGGGGTTCTACAATGAGCAGTTCTTC

V gene: TRBV19
D gene: NA
J gene: TRBJ1-4
CDR3 length: 14
clone size: NA
CDR3 protein: CASSRSEFPEKLFF
CDR3 DNA: TGTGCCAGTAGTAGATCCGAGTTTCCTGAAAAACTGTTTTTT

V gene: TRBV11-1
D gene: TRBD2
J gene: TRBJ2-7
CDR3 length: 14
clone size: many
CDR3 protein: CASSPLAGGPEQYF
CDR3 DNA: TGTGCCAGCAGCCCTCTAGCGGGAGGGCCCGAGCAGTACTTC

V gene: TRBV30
D gene: NA
J gene: TRBJ2-3
CDR3 length: 12
clone size: few
CDR3 protein: CAWTGWPDTQYF
CDR3 DNA: TGTGCCTGGACAGGGTGGCCAGATACGCAGTATTTT

V gene: TRBV7-8
D gene: NA
J gene: TRBJ2-2
CDR3 length: 16
clone size: NA
CDR3 protein: CASSLVEGHNTGELFF
CDR3 DNA: TGTGCCAGCAGCTTAGTTGAGGGCCACAACACCGGGGAGCTGTTTTTT

V gene: TRBV12-3/TRBV12-4
D gene: NA
J gene: TRBJ2-7
CDR3 length: 13
clone size: NA
CDR3 protein: CASSSVTSYEQYF
CDR3 DNA: TGTGCCAGCAGTTCCGTGACAAGCTACGAGCAGTACTTC

V gene: TRBV7-2
D gene: TRBD1
J gene: TRBJ2-1
CDR3 length: 15
clone size: NA
CDR3 protein: CASSLGTGKYNEQFF
CDR3 DNA: TGTGCCAGCAGCTTAGGGACAGGGAAGTACAATGAGCAGTTCTTC

V gene: TRBV5-1
D gene: NA
J gene: TRBJ1-4
CDR3 length: 13
clone size: NA
CDR3 protein: CASSISPGEKLFF
CDR3 DNA: TGCGCCAGCAGCATCAGCCCGGGGGAAAAACTGTTTTTT

V gene: TRBV11-3
D gene: TRBD2
J gene: TRBJ2-1
CDR3 length: 15
clone size: NA
CDR3 protein: CASSSLAGGDNEQFF
CDR3 DNA: TGTGCCAGCAGCTCGTTAGCGGGGGGGGACAATGAGCAGTTCTTC

V gene: TRBV28
D gene: NA
J gene: TRBJ1-1
CDR3 length: 13
clone size: few
CDR3 protein: CASRAESTREAFF
CDR3 DNA: TGTGCCAGCAGGGCCGAGTCCACGCGGGAAGCTTTCTTT

V gene: TRBV9
D gene: NA
J gene: TRBJ2-5
CDR3 length: 11
clone size: NA
CDR3 protein: CASARAGTQYF
CDR3 DNA: TGTGCCAGCGCGAGGGCGGGGACCCAGTACTTC

V gene: TRBV7-2
D gene: NA
J gene: TRBJ2-7
CDR3 length: 13
clone size: NA
CDR3 protein: CASSPVVRYEQYF
CDR3 DNA: TGTGCCAGCAGCCCCGTTGTTCGCTACGAGCAGTACTTC

V gene: TRBV24-1
D gene: TRBD2
J gene: TRBJ2-5
CDR3 length: 14
clone size: NA
CDR3 protein: CATSLAGGTETQYF
CDR3 DNA: TGTGCCACCAGTCTAGCGGGGGGAACAGAGACCCAGTACTTC

V gene: TRBV28
D gene: TRBD1
J gene: TRBJ1-2
CDR3 length: 12
clone size: NA
CDR3 protein: CATGAGGYGYTF
CDR3 DNA: TGTGCCACGGGGGCAGGGGGTTATGGCTACACCTTC

V gene: TRBV19
D gene: NA
J gene: TRBJ2-2
CDR3 length: 12
clone size: NA
CDR3 protein: CASSTLTGELFF
CDR3 DNA: TGTGCCAGTAGTACCCTAACCGGGGAGCTGTTTTTT

V gene: TRBV9
D gene: TRBD2
J gene: TRBJ2-3
CDR3 length: 15
clone size: NA
CDR3 protein: CASSGLAHGTDTQYF
CDR3 DNA: TGTGCCAGCAGCGGACTAGCGCATGGCACAGATACGCAGTATTTT

V gene: TRBV11-1
D gene: NA
J gene: TRBJ2-2
CDR3 length: 16
clone size: many
CDR3 protein: CASSSPPGKGTGELFF
CDR3 DNA: TGTGCCAGCAGCTCCCCTCCAGGGAAGGGCACCGGGGAGCTGTTTTTT

V gene: TRBV9
D gene: NA
J gene: TRBJ2-3
CDR3 length: 15
clone size: once
CDR3 protein: CASSPQGQNTDTQYF
CDR3 DNA: TGTGCCAGCAGCCCTCAAGGACAGAACACAGATACGCAGTATTTT

V gene: TRBV6-5
D gene: TRBD2
J gene: TRBJ2-3
CDR3 length: 15
clone size: NA
CDR3 protein: CASSHLAGGSGTQYF
CDR3 DNA: TGTGCCAGCAGTCACTTAGCGGGGGGTAGTGGTACGCAGTATTTT

V gene: TRBV5-1
D gene: NA
J gene: TRBJ2-7
CDR3 length: 15
clone size: NA
CDR3 protein: CASSLSQGYSSEQYF
CDR3 DNA: TGCGCCAGCAGCTTGTCTCAGGGGTATTCATCCGAGCAGTACTTC

V gene: TRBV30
D gene: NA
J gene: TRBJ1-3
CDR3 length: 14
clone size: NA
CDR3 protein: CAWSIMSSGNTIYF
CDR3 DNA: TGTGCCTGGAGTATCATGAGCTCTGGAAACACCATATATTTT

V gene: TRBV19
D gene: NA
J gene: TRBJ2-7
CDR3 length: 12
clone size: once
CDR3 protein: CASSSKSFEQYF
CDR3 DNA: TGTGCCAGTAGTTCTAAAAGCTTCGAGCAGTACTTC

V gene: TRBV27
D gene: NA
J gene: TRBJ1-1
CDR3 length: 13
clone size: once
CDR3 protein: CASSQGRSTEAFF
CDR3 DNA: TGTGCCAGCAGCCAGGGAAGGAGCACTGAAGCTTTCTTT

V gene: TRBV27
D gene: NA
J gene: TRBJ1-2
CDR3 length: 11
clone size: NA
CDR3 protein: CASMDSYGYTF
CDR3 DNA: TGTGCCAGCATGGACAGCTATGGCTACACCTTC

V gene: TRBV7-2
D gene: NA
J gene: TRBJ2-2
CDR3 length: 15
clone size: NA
CDR3 protein: CASSTKQGENGELFF
CDR3 DNA: TGTGCCAGCAGCACAAAACAAGGGGAAAACGGGGAGCTGTTTTTT

V gene: TRBV5-6
D gene: NA
J gene: TRBJ1-5
CDR3 length: 15
clone size: NA
CDR3 protein: CASSLGGQFNQPQHF
CDR3 DNA: TGTGCCAGCAGCTTGGGTGGGCAGTTCAATCAGCCCCAGCATTTT

V gene: TRBV5-1
D gene: TRBD1
J gene: TRBJ1-3
CDR3 length: 17
clone size: once
CDR3 protein: CASSLSGQGTTGNTIYF
CDR3 DNA: TGCGCCAGCAGCTTGTCTGGACAGGGAACTACTGGAAACACCATATATTTT

V gene: TRBV5-1
D gene: NA
J gene: TRBJ1-3
CDR3 length: 17
clone size: few
CDR3 protein: CASSLPPPEGAGNTIYF
CDR3 DNA: TGCGCCAGCAGCTTGCCTCCACCCGAGGGTGCTGGAAACACCATATATTTT

V gene: TRBV5-8
D gene: TRBD1
J gene: TRBJ2-4
CDR3 length: 16
clone size: NA
CDR3 protein: CASSLVFGTGKNIQYF
CDR3 DNA: TGTGCCAGCAGCTTGGTTTTCGGGACAGGTAAAAACATTCAGTACTTC

V gene: TRBV6-4
D gene: NA
J gene: TRBJ1-5
CDR3 length: 13
clone size: NA
CDR3 protein: CASSDGGLEPQHF
CDR3 DNA: TGTGCCAGCAGTGACGGGGGACTAGAGCCCCAGCATTTT

V gene: TRBV2
D gene: TRBD1
J gene: TRBJ1-1
CDR3 length: 17
clone size: NA
CDR3 protein: CASSESLGDRLNTEAFF
CDR3 DNA: TGTGCCAGCAGTGAATCACTAGGGGACAGGCTGAACACTGAAGCTTTCTTT

V gene: TRBV28
D gene: TRBD1
J gene: TRBJ2-7
CDR3 length: 15
clone size: NA
CDR3 protein: CASSPPGQLAYEQYF
CDR3 DNA: TGTGCCAGCAGTCCACCGGGACAGCTCGCCTACGAGCAGTACTTC

V gene: TRBV9
D gene: TRBD2
J gene: TRBJ2-5
CDR3 length: 15
clone size: NA
CDR3 protein: CASSASGAWGETQYF
CDR3 DNA: TGTGCCAGCAGCGCTAGCGGGGCCTGGGGAGAGACCCAGTACTTC

V gene: TRBV28
D gene: TRBD2
J gene: TRBJ2-2
CDR3 length: 16
clone size: NA
CDR3 protein: CASTLGGAPNTGELFF
CDR3 DNA: TGTGCCAGCACTCTCGGGGGGGCCCCCAACACCGGGGAGCTGTTTTTT